The clone carrying this TCR beta chain was counted between two and nine times. What it binds is unknown. The sample is drawn from a study of T-cell reconstitution after alpha-beta-depleted transplantation in children. The TCRbeta library was prepared with unique molecular identifiers. Each CDR3 protein is one row after TCRdb ran MiXCR on the PCR reads. The repertoire includes roughly 300,000 distinct CDR3 sequences, about 9.9% of them detected once, and around 24% sits in the top ten. The CDR3 runs to 15 residues. Germline assignment: CDR1 GTSNPN and CDR2 SVGIG (reference sequence). V was shortened by 3 bases and J by 2 bases, with 14 bases between the two germline ends. General study points: About two months after transplant, alpha-beta T cells reportedly came from several hundred expanded graft clones. From newly produced T cells came most of the T-cell counts and diversity one year after transplant. Surviving recipient T cells and thymic progenitors produced the high day-60 TCRbeta diversity seen in some patients.

Sequences were derived from peripheral blood, sampled 180 days after TCRalphabeta/CD19-depleted stem cell transplant. The chain carries TRBV30 and TRBJ2-1; maybe TRBD1 (8 bases). This clonotype originated in a male patient aged 2 to 10 who had a stem cell transplant for chronic granulomatous disease, so the T cells may come from the graft donor. Here the CDR3 DNA reads TGTGCCTGGAGCACCACAGGGGGGGCCTACAATGAGCAGTTCTTC. It specifies CAWSTTGGAYNEQFF.